Shown below are 29 T cell receptor beta chains from a single sample sequenced in a study of cytotoxic CD8 clonotypes in ibrutinib-treated CLL. Using immunoSEQ multiplex PCR, the repertoire was profiled, and TCRdb retains in-frame clones only, with some absent. In the table there are 150,000 to 200,000 clones, 84% of which are singletons. This specimen was PBMCs, taken after 24 months of ibrutinib treatment. The receptors stem from a human donor with chronic lymphocytic leukemia.

V usage is TRBV29-1 and J usage is TRBJ2-6; D gene uncertain. The germline V gene has CDR1 SQVTM and CDR2 ANQGSEA. The CDR3 sequence is 13 residues long. With 4 bases removed from V and 5 bases from J, the gap between germline ends came to 9 bases. CDR3 amino acids: CSVAYGRANVLTF. CDR3 nucleotides: TGCAGCGTTGCCTATGGTAGGGCCAACGTCCTGACTTTC. Supplemented by reference TRBV29-1 and TRBJ2-6, the full variable domain reads SAVISQKPSRDICQRGTSLTIQCQVDSQVTMMFWYRQQPGQSLTLIATANQGSEATYESGFVIDKFPISRPNLTFSTLTVSNMSPEDSSIYLCSVAYGRANVLTFGAGSRLTVL.

This chain connects TRBV30 to TRBJ1-1, with no clear D. CDR1 GTSNPN and CDR2 SVGIG come from the germline V gene (reference sequence). V lost 4 bases, J lost 2 bases, and 11 bases lay in between. CDR3 length equals 13 residues. The CDR3 protein is CAWKRTENTEAFF. CDR3 coding DNA: TGTGCCTGGAAGAGGACGGAAAACACTGAAGCTTTCTTT.

This chain uses TRBV30 with TRBJ2-1; 7 bases line up with TRBD1. Losses at the gene ends were 1 base for V and 7 bases for J; bases not matched to a gene: 7. CDR1 is GTSNPN, CDR2 SVGIG, per germline (reference sequence). This CDR3 contains 14 residues. Here the CDR3 DNA reads TGTGCCTGGAGTGCACGAAACAGGGGAAATGAGCAGTTCTTC. Translated: CAWSARNRGNEQFF.

This chain connects TRBV29-1 to TRBJ1-1, with D possibly being TRBD1 (6 bases). This CDR3 is 13 amino acids long. V lost 3 bases and J 4 bases, leaving 12 bases between the germline ends. CDR1 and CDR2 from the germline V gene are SQVTM and ANQGSEA. The CDR3 DNA reads as TGCAGCGTTGAGCCCCAGGGGAGCACTGAAGCTTTCTTT. It yields the protein CSVEPQGSTEAFF.

Notes on this clone: Other DNA sequences within the sample encode an identical CDR3. The genes are TRBV5-1 and TRBJ1-1; D is possibly TRBD1 (5 bases). V was shortened by 0 bases and J by 1 base, with 7 bases between the two germline ends. This CDR3 spans 14 amino acids. CDR1 and CDR2 (germline): SGHRS, YFSETQ. DNA of the CDR3: TGCGCCAGCAGCTTGGAAAGGGGGAACACTGAAGCTTTCTTT. The encoded protein is CASSLERGNTEAFF.

The V gene is TRBV29-1, the J gene TRBJ2-5; a possible D gene is TRBD2 (6 bases). The CDR3 spans 12 residues. V lost 7 bases, J lost 9 bases, and 18 bases lay in between. Germline CDR1 SQVTM, CDR2 ANQGSEA. The CDR3 here is CSGVGTQPPQYF. For the CDR3, the DNA is TGCAGCGGCGTCGGGACTCAGCCGCCCCAGTACTTC.

The chain carries TRBV28 and TRBJ2-3, with 11 bases fitting TRBD2. The ends lost 6 bases at V and 4 bases at J; junction bases unmatched: 6. Germline V lookup: CDR1 MDHEN, CDR2 SYDVKM. The CDR3 consists of 15 residues. CDR3 sequence reads: CASREPGLAADTQYF. The CDR3 bases are TGTGCCAGCAGAGAACCGGGACTAGCGGCAGATACGCAGTATTTT.

This chain joins TRBV5-6 and TRBJ1-5, with D unclear. V shed 4 bases and J shed 5 bases, with 10 bases lying between them. The CDR3 sequence is 13 residues long. Germline V CDR1 and CDR2: SGHDT, YYEEEE. The CDR3 reads CASSLVGDQPQHF. The CDR3 nucleotides read TGTGCCAGCAGCCTGGTTGGGGATCAGCCCCAGCATTTT.

This chain uses TRBV19 with TRBJ1-3; D is perhaps TRBD1 (6 bases). Trimming pared 5 bases from V and 2 bases from J, leaving 22 bases between. Looked up from germline, CDR1 is LNHDA and CDR2 is SQIVND (reference sequence). This CDR3 has 18 residues. As DNA, the CDR3 is TGTGCCAGTAGTCTATACGCCGGGGGCCTCACGGCTGGAAACACCATATATTTT. Amino acid sequence: CASSLYAGGLTAGNTIYF. The full variable domain, completed using reference TRBV19 and TRBJ1-3, is DGGITQSPKYLFRKEGQNVTLSCEQNLNHDAMYWYRQDPGQGLRLIYYSQIVNDFQKGDIAEGYSVSREKKESFPLTVTSAQKNPTAFYLCASSLYAGGLTAGNTIYFGEGSWLTVV.

This clone was observed a single time. V usage is TRBV5-1 and J usage is TRBJ1-1, with 11 bases lining up with TRBD1. Germline assignment: CDR1 SGHRS and CDR2 YFSETQ. Trimming at V came to 3 bases and at J to 10 bases, leaving 5 bases not matched to a gene. CDR3 length equals 13 residues. The CDR3 nucleotides are TGCGCCAGCAGCTACCCCGGGACAGGGGGAGCTTTCTTT. This encodes CASSYPGTGGAFF.

The chain recombines TRBV7-9 with TRBJ1-5; D unclear. Looked up from germline, CDR1 is SEHNR and CDR2 is FQNEAQ (reference sequence). The CDR3 consists of 15 residues. Trimming cost V 1 base and J 0 bases, with 7 bases left between them. DNA for the CDR3: TGTGCCAGCAGCTTAGACGGTAATAGCAATCAGCCCCAGCATTTT. Protein product: CASSLDGNSNQPQHF.

Here the CDR3 reads CAWSPQVGGEQYF. CDR3 nucleotide sequence: TGTGCCTGGAGTCCCCAAGTGGGGGGCGAGCAGTACTTC. The rearrangement joins TRBV30 to TRBJ2-7, with D perhaps TRBD2 (6 bases). The germline V gene encodes CDR1 GTSNPN and CDR2 SVGIG (reference sequence). Deletions cut 2 bases from V and 6 bases from J, with 14 bases between. This CDR3 has 13 residues.

The chain is built from TRBV10-3 and TRBJ1-1; D might be TRBD1 (6 bases). CDR1 and CDR2 (germline): ENHRY, SYGVKD. This CDR3 comprises 15 residues. V was pared by 6 bases and J by 2 bases, with 16 bases between. The CDR3 sequence: CAIRGSTGPNTEAFF. The CDR3 DNA reads as TGTGCCATCAGGGGGTCGACAGGCCCAAACACTGAAGCTTTCTTT.

This sequence joins TRBV2 and TRBJ2-3; 7 bases fit TRBD1. V shed 4 bases and J 0 bases; nucleotides not matched to a gene: 4. From germline, CDR1 is SNHLY and CDR2 FYNNEI. This CDR3 comprises 15 residues. The CDR3 reads CASSVGQASTDTQYF. In DNA form, the CDR3 reads TGTGCCAGCAGTGTTGGACAGGCTAGCACAGATACGCAGTATTTT.

This clone was observed once. This chain joins TRBV28 and TRBJ1-1, with unresolved D. Germline loops: CDR1 MDHEN, CDR2 SYDVKM. Trimming cost V 2 bases and J 0 bases, with 7 bases left between them. The CDR3 has 14 amino acids. CDR3 sequence (DNA): TGTGCCAGCAGTTTAGCTCGGATGAACACTGAAGCTTTCTTT. This gives the protein CASSLARMNTEAFF.

The chain recombines TRBV5-5 with TRBJ1-3; D not certain. Germline assignment: CDR1 SGHKS and CDR2 YYEKEE (reference sequence). The CDR3 runs to 17 residues. V shed 2 bases and J shed 0 bases, with 15 bases lying between them. CDR3 protein: CASSLLDIPSSGNTIYF. DNA for the CDR3: TGTGCCAGCAGCTTACTCGACATTCCAAGCTCTGGAAACACCATATATTTT.

The chain links TRBV27 to TRBJ2-7; 9 nucleotides line up with TRBD1. Germline V gene lookup returns CDR1 MNHEY and CDR2 SMNVEV (reference sequence). The CDR3 loop spans 15 amino acids. V shed 6 bases and J 3 bases; nucleotides not matched to a gene: 9. CDR3 bases: TGTGCCAGCAGGCCGGGACAGGGCTTTTTCTACGAGCAGTACTTC. This codes for CASRPGQGFFYEQYF.

In DNA, the CDR3 is TGTGCCAGCAGCCTAATCGGACAGGGGAAACACAAGCAGTACTTC. It is translated as CASSLIGQGKHKQYF. The chain couples TRBV27 to TRBJ2-7, with TRBD1 matching over 9 bases. This CDR3 contains 15 residues. J lost 8 bases, V lost 6 bases, and 14 bases had no gene match. The germline V gene encodes CDR1 MNHEY and CDR2 SMNVEV (reference sequence).

V is TRBV4-3 and J is TRBJ2-5; no clear D. There are 12 residues in the CDR3. V was trimmed by 1 base and J by 11 bases, leaving 11 bases between them. The germline gives CDR1 LGHNA, CDR2 YSLEER. The DNA for the CDR3 is TGCGCCAGCAGCCAAGGACACTTTCCGCAGTACTTC. The encoded protein is CASSQGHFPQYF.

V is TRBV6-6 and J is TRBJ1-6, with D perhaps TRBD1 (5 bases). Germline V gene lookup returns CDR1 MNHNY and CDR2 SVGAGI (reference sequence). The CDR3 contains 15 residues. V was cut by 7 bases and J by 8 bases, with 18 bases left in between. The CDR3 sequence is CASTRGRNRDSPLHF. CDR3 DNA sequence: TGTGCCAGCACCCGGGGACGGAATCGGGATTCACCCCTCCACTTT.

The chain employs TRBV27 and TRBJ1-2; 8 nucleotides line up with TRBD1. There are 14 residues in the CDR3. J lost 7 bases, V lost 4 bases, and 8 bases had no gene match. CDR1 and CDR2 (germline): MNHEY, SMNVEV (reference sequence). The CDR3 spells CASSSGQGLTGYTF. In DNA, the CDR3 is TGTGCCAGCAGTTCCGGACAGGGACTTACTGGCTACACCTTC.

The genes are TRBV19 and TRBJ1-1; D gene uncertain. Germline V gives CDR1 LNHDA, CDR2 SQIVND (reference sequence). Trimming removed 3 bases at V and 0 bases at J, with 5 bases between. This CDR3 has 13 residues. The CDR3 DNA is TGTGCCAGTAGTATCCACCTGAACACTGAAGCTTTCTTT. Its protein product is CASSIHLNTEAFF. Filled out from reference TRBV19 and TRBJ1-1, the complete variable domain reads DGGITQSPKYLFRKEGQNVTLSCEQNLNHDAMYWYRQDPGQGLRLIYYSQIVNDFQKGDIAEGYSVSREKKESFPLTVTSAQKNPTAFYLCASSIHLNTEAFFGQGTRLTVV.

The chain recombines TRBV5-1 with TRBJ2-6; D not certain. Germline V gene lookup returns CDR1 SGHRS and CDR2 YFSETQ. Trimming removed 4 bases from V and 2 bases from J, with 7 bases in between. The CDR3 loop spans 14 amino acids. The CDR3 bases are TGCGCCAGCAGCCCCGACACTGGGGCCAACGTCCTGACTTTC. Translation gives CASSPDTGANVLTF. The full variable domain, its missing parts supplied by reference TRBV5-1 and TRBJ2-6, is KAGVTQTPRYLIKTRGQQVTLSCSPISGHRSVSWYQQTPGQGLQFLFEYFSETQRNKGNFPGRFSGRQFSNSRSEMNVSTLELGDSALYLCASSPDTGANVLTFGAGSRLTVL.

This rearrangement joins TRBV5-1 to TRBJ1-5; no reliable D call. This CDR3 has 15 residues. With 4 bases removed from V and 2 bases from J, the gap between germline ends came to 13 bases. Germline V lookup: CDR1 SGHRS, CDR2 YFSETQ. CDR3 bases: TGCGCCAGCAGCCCGAAGGGTATCGGCAATCAGCCCCAGCATTTT. As protein: CASSPKGIGNQPQHF.

This clone appeared once. The V call is TRBV6-6, the J call TRBJ1-2, with 9 bases lining up with TRBD1. Unmatched junction bases numbered 16, after V lost 7 bases and J lost 13 bases. Germline V gives CDR1 MNHNY, CDR2 SVGAGI (reference sequence). CDR3 size: 14 residues. The CDR3 region is CASNPTETGGGSTF. The CDR3 DNA reads TGTGCCAGCAATCCAACTGAAACAGGGGGCGGTTCCACCTTC.

The rearrangement joins TRBV5-4 to TRBJ1-1; TRBD1 matches 7 bases. Germline lookup yields CDR1 SGHNT and CDR2 YYREEE (reference sequence). The CDR3 has 14 amino acids. Trimming cost V 4 bases and J 4 bases; bases outside gene matches: 7. Here the CDR3 DNA reads TGTGCCAGCAGCCAGACAGGGCGCTTCACTGAAGCTTTCTTT. It translates to CASSQTGRFTEAFF.

The rearrangement links TRBV5-6 to TRBJ2-7, with D uncertain. Trimming stripped 1 base from V and 0 bases from J, with 5 bases between. The germline gives CDR1 SGHDT, CDR2 YYEEEE. The CDR3 has 13 residues. This CDR3 reads CASSLLYSYEQYF. DNA of the CDR3: TGTGCCAGCAGCTTGCTGTACTCCTACGAGCAGTACTTC.

The chain links TRBV4-3 to TRBJ1-1; 8 bases line up with TRBD1. Germline V gene lookup returns CDR1 LGHNA and CDR2 YSLEER. This CDR3 has 15 amino acids. V trimming: 3 bases; J trimming: 7 bases; junction bases outside the gene matches: 10. The DNA of the CDR3 is TGCGCCAGCAGCCACCCGAACAGGGGGAGTAGTGAAGCTTTCTTT. This codes for CASSHPNRGSSEAFF.

The gene calls are TRBV19 and TRBJ2-7; either TRBD1 or TRBD2 may fit D (5 bases each). V shed 2 bases and J shed 0 bases, with 8 bases lying between them. Germline-derived CDR1 and CDR2 are LNHDA and SQIVND (reference sequence). CDR3 length: 14 amino acids. CDR3 DNA sequence: TGTGCCAGTAGTATAAGAGGGGCCTCCTACGAGCAGTACTTC. Translating gives CASSIRGASYEQYF. Using reference TRBV19 and TRBJ2-7 for the parts outside the CDR3, the full variable domain is DGGITQSPKYLFRKEGQNVTLSCEQNLNHDAMYWYRQDPGQGLRLIYYSQIVNDFQKGDIAEGYSVSREKKESFPLTVTSAQKNPTAFYLCASSIRGASYEQYFGPGTRLTVT.